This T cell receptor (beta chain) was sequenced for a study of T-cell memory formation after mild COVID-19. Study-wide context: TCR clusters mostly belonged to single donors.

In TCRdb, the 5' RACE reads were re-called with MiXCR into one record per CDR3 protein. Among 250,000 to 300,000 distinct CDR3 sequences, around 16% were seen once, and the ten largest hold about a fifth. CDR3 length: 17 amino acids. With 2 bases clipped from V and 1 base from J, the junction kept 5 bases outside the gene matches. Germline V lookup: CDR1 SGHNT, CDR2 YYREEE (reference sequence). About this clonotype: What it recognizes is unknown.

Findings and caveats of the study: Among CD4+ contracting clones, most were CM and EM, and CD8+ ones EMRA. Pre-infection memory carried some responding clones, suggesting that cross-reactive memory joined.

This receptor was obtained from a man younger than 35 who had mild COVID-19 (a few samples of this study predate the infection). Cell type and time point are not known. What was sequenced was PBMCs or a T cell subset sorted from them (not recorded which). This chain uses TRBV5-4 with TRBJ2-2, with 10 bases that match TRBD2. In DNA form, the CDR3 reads TGTGCCAGCAGCTTCCCTAGCGGGGGCGGGAACACCGGGGAGCTGTTTTTT. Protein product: CASSFPSGGGNTGELFF.